Below are 32 T cell receptor beta chains sequenced from a single sample in a study of draining lymph node invasion in breast cancer. TCRdb re-called the bulk RNA-seq reads through MiXCR, storing one row per CDR3 protein. The sample carries 3,400 or so distinct CDR3 sequences, approximately 78% recorded once. Memory conventional CD4 T cells were sorted as CD4+ CD45RA- CD25- cells. Material for sequencing was sorted memory CD4+ effector T cells from a lymph node. Receptor source: a female donor with luminal breast cancer.

This clonotype showed up just once. The CDR3 coding sequence is TGTGCCAGCACCTCCGGGAGTAGGACCGGGGAGCTGTTTTTT. Amino acid sequence: CASTSGSRTGELFF. The rearrangement joins TRBV7-2 to TRBJ2-2; D perhaps matches TRBD2 (6 bases). V was pared by 7 bases and J by 5 bases, with 14 bases between. Germline loops: CDR1 SGHTA, CDR2 FQGNSA. This CDR3 is built from 14 residues.

V gene TRBV4-3 combines with J gene TRBJ2-4; the D is unclear. Between the trimmed V and J ends, which lost 1 base and 0 bases, there was a span of 10 bases. There are 16 residues in the CDR3. Per the germline V gene, CDR1 is LGHNA and CDR2 is YSLEER. The CDR3 region has the DNA TGCGCCAGCAGCCAAGTCAGGTCTCTAGCCAAAAACATTCAGTACTTC. Encoded protein: CASSQVRSLAKNIQYF.

J is TRBJ2-2 and V is TRBV5-6, with 7 positions matching TRBD1. The CDR3 runs to 15 residues. Trimming took 6 bases from V and 2 from J; bases not matched to a gene: 7. Germline CDR1 reads SGHDT; CDR2 reads YYEEEE. In nucleotides, the CDR3 is TGTGCCAGCACCAGACAGGGAAGCAACACCGGGGAGCTGTTTTTT. Translated: CASTRQGSNTGELFF.

This clonotype was recorded only once. The chain is built from TRBV12-3 or TRBV12-4 and TRBJ1-1, with D unclear. The ends were cut back, 8 bases at V and 1 base at J, with 14 bases in the middle. The CDR3 runs to 14 residues. CDR3 amino acids: CASSEYGRNTEAFF. As DNA, the CDR3 is TGTGCCAGCTCGGAATACGGGCGGAACACTGAAGCTTTCTTT.

In this sample, this clonotype turned up a few times. CDR3 nucleotide sequence: TGTGCCATCAGTGAGCCTCGCGGGGCAGATACGCAGTATTTT. Residues: CAISEPRGADTQYF. The genes are TRBV10-3 and TRBJ2-3; tentative D call: TRBD2 (6 bases). Germline lookup yields CDR1 ENHRY and CDR2 SYGVKD. The CDR3 is 14 amino acids. V gave up 2 bases and J gave up 4 bases, with 10 bases separating them.

J is TRBJ2-7 and V is TRBV10-3; maybe TRBD1 (5 bases). Germline values: CDR1 ENHRY, CDR2 SYGVKD. CDR3 length equals 16 residues. Between the trimmed V and J ends, which lost 1 base and 0 bases, there was a span of 13 bases. CDR3 amino acids: CAISEFGHHLSYEQYF. As DNA, the CDR3 is TGTGCCATCAGTGAGTTTGGACACCACCTCTCCTACGAGCAGTACTTC.

V usage is TRBV7-8 and J usage is TRBJ2-7; D is unresolved. CDR3 length: 13 residues. Trimming shortened V by 4 bases and J by 0 bases, and 7 bases separated the two germline ends. The germline CDR1 and CDR2 sequences are SGHVS and FQNEAQ. CDR3 nucleotide sequence: TGTGCCAGCAGCTACAGTTTCTCCTACGAGCAGTACTTC. Its protein product is CASSYSFSYEQYF.

V usage is TRBV20-1 and J usage is TRBJ1-2; D uncertain. Germline-derived CDR1 and CDR2 are DFQATT and SNEGSKA (reference sequence). The CDR3 runs to 11 residues. Trimming shortened V by 3 bases and J by 4 bases, and 6 bases separated the two germline ends. As DNA, the CDR3 is TGCAGTGCTAGGGGAGGCTATGGCTACACCTTC. Its protein is CSARGGYGYTF.

Points on this clonotype: The junction departs from the called germline gene at one end, perhaps through a read error. CDR3 protein: CASSEDRVGYGYTF. The CDR3 bases are TGTGCCAGCAGCGAAGACAGGGTTGGGTATGGCTACACCTTC. The V call is TRBV2, the J call TRBJ1-2; 7 bases line up with TRBD1. Germline V gives CDR1 SNHLY, CDR2 FYNNEI. This CDR3 spans 14 amino acids.

The chain carries TRBV7-6 and TRBJ1-2; unclear D gene. Trimming shortened V by 9 bases and J by 7 bases, and 21 bases separated the two germline ends. This CDR3 is built from 14 residues. From germline, CDR1 is SGHVS and CDR2 FNYEAQ. The CDR3 DNA is TGTGCCAGTGGGGATGCGGGCCCTTGGGGTGGCTACACCTTC. The encoded protein is CASGDAGPWGGYTF.

V and J are TRBV12-3 or TRBV12-4 and TRBJ1-2, with D perhaps matching TRBD1 (6 bases). The CDR3 runs 14 residues. V shed 1 base and J shed 7 bases, with 13 bases lying between them. For the CDR3, the DNA is TGTGCCAGCAGTTTAGGAGGGGGGGGTCTTGGCTACACCTTC. Its translation is CASSLGGGGLGYTF.

V and J are TRBV7-6 and TRBJ2-1; 11 bases agree with TRBD2. This CDR3 has 15 amino acids. In germline, CDR1 is SGHVS, CDR2 FNYEAQ. With 5 bases clipped from V and 8 bases from J, the junction kept 8 bases outside the gene matches. The CDR3 bases are TGTGCCAGCAGCCGAACTAGCGGGGGCGGTTATGAGCAGTTCTTC. It translates to CASSRTSGGGYEQFF.

The chain combines TRBV19 with TRBJ1-5, with D hard to call. The CDR3 sequence is 15 residues long. Per the germline V gene, CDR1 is LNHDA and CDR2 is SQIVND (reference sequence). V was trimmed by 7 bases and J by 4 bases, leaving 17 bases between them. The CDR3 sequence is CASMRGYSGNQPQHF. CDR3 nucleotide sequence: TGTGCCAGTATGCGGGGTTATTCCGGGAATCAGCCCCAGCATTTT.

This chain uses TRBV7-2 with TRBJ1-1; the D is unclear. The CDR3 totals 14 residues. Looked up from germline, CDR1 is SGHTA and CDR2 is FQGNSA. V shed 0 bases and J shed 1 base, with 6 bases lying between them. CDR3 coding DNA: TGTGCCAGCAGCTTAGCCGGGTGGAACACTGAAGCTTTCTTT. Protein product: CASSLAGWNTEAFF.

The chain combines TRBV19 with TRBJ2-5; D is perhaps TRBD2 (5 bases). Between the trimmed V and J ends, which lost 7 bases and 4 bases, there was a span of 13 bases. CDR3 length equals 13 residues. Looked up from germline, CDR1 is LNHDA and CDR2 is SQIVND (reference sequence). The CDR3 sequence is CASIPTNSETQYF. The CDR3 nucleotides are TGTGCCAGTATCCCGACTAACTCAGAGACCCAGTACTTC. Full variable domain (rest looked up from reference TRBV19 and TRBJ2-5): DGGITQSPKYLFRKEGQNVTLSCEQNLNHDAMYWYRQDPGQGLRLIYYSQIVNDFQKGDIAEGYSVSREKKESFPLTVTSAQKNPTAFYLCASIPTNSETQYFGPGTRLLVL.

This clonotype appeared a few times. The chain recombines TRBV3-1 with TRBJ1-2; D call uncertain. Per germline, CDR1 LGHDT and CDR2 YNNKEL (reference sequence). This CDR3 region has 14 residues. The ends were cut back, 0 bases at V and 4 bases at J, with 9 bases in the middle. DNA for the CDR3: TGTGCCAGCAGCCAAGATTTTGGCGGCTATGGCTACACCTTC. It specifies CASSQDFGGYGYTF.

The chain is built from TRBV2 and TRBJ1-1; D gene unclear. Per germline, CDR1 SNHLY and CDR2 FYNNEI. V lost 8 bases and J lost 1, with 8 bases in between. The CDR3 spans 12 residues. CDR3 bases: TGTGCCAGCTCCCTGGGGAACACTGAAGCTTTCTTT. It yields the protein CASSLGNTEAFF.

The J gene is TRBJ1-1, the V gene TRBV5-6, with unresolved D. CDR3 length: 14 amino acids. Germline V gene lookup returns CDR1 SGHDT and CDR2 YYEEEE. V was trimmed by 0 bases and J by 0 bases, leaving 6 bases between them. In DNA form, the CDR3 reads TGTGCCAGCAGCTTGGGACCGGTGAACACTGAAGCTTTCTTT. Encoded protein: CASSLGPVNTEAFF.

V usage is TRBV15 and J usage is TRBJ1-4; no firm D call. CDR3 length equals 13 residues. V lost 0 bases and J 8 bases, leaving 7 bases between the germline ends. CDR1 is LNHNV, CDR2 YYDKDF, per germline (reference sequence). CDR3 sequence (DNA): TGTGCCACCAGCAGAGATCTTACCGAAAAACTGTTTTTT. This translates into CATSRDLTEKLFF.

The J gene is TRBJ1-5, the V gene TRBV12-3 or TRBV12-4, with unresolved D. The CDR3 spans 13 residues. V was shortened by 5 bases and J by 11 bases, with 16 bases between the two germline ends. The chain's CDR3 is CASSDSILGAQHF. In nucleotides, the CDR3 is TGTGCCAGCAGTGATAGTATTCTTGGGGCCCAGCATTTT.

V and J are TRBV27 and TRBJ1-1; D gene unclear. The V gene lost 2 bases and the J gene lost 5 bases, with 12 bases spanning the gap. The CDR3 consists of 14 residues. Germline values: CDR1 MNHEY, CDR2 SMNVEV (reference sequence). CDR3: CASSLNGQRTEAFF. The DNA for the CDR3 is TGTGCCAGCAGTTTAAACGGGCAGAGGACTGAAGCTTTCTTT.

The chain uses TRBV11-3 and TRBJ1-1; TRBD1 matches at 10 bases. Germline lookup yields CDR1 SGHNT and CDR2 YENEEA. The CDR3 loop spans 14 amino acids. V trimming: 1 base; J trimming: 4 bases; junction bases outside the gene matches: 0. CDR3 sequence: CASSLGDRGTEAFF. CDR3 nucleotide sequence: TGTGCCAGCAGCTTAGGGGACAGGGGCACTGAAGCTTTCTTT.

Comment on this clonotype: The junction shows a germline mismatch at one end, possibly a read error. V usage is TRBV7-2 and J usage is TRBJ1-3, with no clear D. Per the germline V gene, CDR1 is SGHTA and CDR2 is FQGNSA. The length of the CDR3 is 13 residues. This CDR3 reads CASSLAGSDTIYF. In DNA, the CDR3 is TGTGCCAGCAGCCTAGCGGGCTCGGACACCATATATTTT.

This chain links TRBV25-1 with TRBJ1-1; the D gene is possibly TRBD1 (5 bases). The germline V gene has CDR1 MGHDK and CDR2 SYGVNS. V was cut by 5 bases and J by 11 bases, with 21 bases left in between. The length of the CDR3 is 14 residues. This CDR3 reads CASSSQGTLAGAFF. The DNA of the CDR3 is TGTGCCAGCAGTTCTCAAGGGACCCTCGCGGGGGCTTTCTTT.

This clonotype occurred once. The J gene is TRBJ1-1, the V gene TRBV7-9; D uncertain. This CDR3 region has 12 residues. The germline gives CDR1 SEHNR, CDR2 FQNEAQ (reference sequence). V was pared by 10 bases and J by 4 bases, with 13 bases between. CDR3 sequence: CATGHPGTEAFF. For the CDR3, the DNA is TGTGCCACCGGGCACCCGGGCACTGAAGCTTTCTTT. Combining the CDR3 with reference TRBV7-9 and TRBJ1-1 gives the whole variable domain DTGVSQNPRHKITKRGQNVTFRCDPISEHNRLYWYRQTLGQGPEFLTYFQNEAQLEKSRLLSDRFSAERPKGSFSTLEIQRTEQGDSAMYLCATGHPGTEAFFGQGTRLTVV.

This sequence joins TRBV6-5 and TRBJ2-7; D call uncertain. CDR1 is MNHEY and CDR2 is SVGAGI in the germline V gene. The CDR3 is 15 residues long. Trimming cost V 0 bases and J 4 bases, with 13 bases left between them. This CDR3 reads CASSYSQAFSYEQYF. CDR3 DNA: TGTGCCAGCAGTTACTCGCAGGCTTTTAGTTACGAGCAGTACTTC.

The rearrangement joins TRBV5-1 to TRBJ1-1; 7 nucleotides align to TRBD1. Germline assignment: CDR1 SGHRS and CDR2 YFSETQ. The CDR3 covers 14 residues. V trimming: 0 bases; J trimming: 4 bases; junction bases outside the gene matches: 3. In DNA form, the CDR3 reads TGCGCCAGCAGCTTGGGGGGACAGACCACTGAAGCTTTCTTT. Its protein product is CASSLGGQTTEAFF.

This sequence joins TRBV5-1 and TRBJ1-2; a possible D gene is TRBD1 (6 bases). The ends were cut back, 4 bases at V and 6 bases at J, with 16 bases in the middle. The germline V gene encodes CDR1 SGHRS and CDR2 YFSETQ. This CDR3 spans 14 amino acids. CDR3 bases: TGCGCCAGCAGCCCGAGGGACACACTTGATGGCTACACCTTC. It encodes CASSPRDTLDGYTF.

This clonotype turned up a few times. The chain links TRBV20-1 to TRBJ1-2, with a tentative D call TRBD1 (5 bases). This CDR3 is built from 14 residues. Germline CDR1 reads DFQATT; CDR2 reads SNEGSKA (reference sequence). V was pared by 0 bases and J by 4 bases, with 12 bases between. The DNA of the CDR3 is TGCAGTGCTAGAGATACTACAGGAACCTATGGCTACACCTTC. Its translation is CSARDTTGTYGYTF.

CDR3 in amino acids: CASSMTSGGPQETQYF. CDR3 DNA: TGTGCCAGTAGTATGACCAGCGGGGGGCCCCAAGAGACCCAGTACTTC. The rearrangement joins TRBV19 to TRBJ2-5, with 9 bases aligning to TRBD2. V was clipped by 3 bases and J by 1 base; unmatched bases: 6. The CDR3 consists of 16 residues. Per germline, CDR1 LNHDA and CDR2 SQIVND (reference sequence). The full variable domain, completed using reference TRBV19 and TRBJ2-5, is DGGITQSPKYLFRKEGQNVTLSCEQNLNHDAMYWYRQDPGQGLRLIYYSQIVNDFQKGDIAEGYSVSREKKESFPLTVTSAQKNPTAFYLCASSMTSGGPQETQYFGPGTRLLVL.

The rearrangement joins TRBV9 to TRBJ1-2, with D tentatively TRBD1 (6 bases). The CDR3 runs 16 residues. Trimming removed 2 bases from V and 0 bases from J, with 14 bases in between. The germline CDR1 and CDR2 sequences are SGDLS and YYNGEE. This CDR3 is CASSVGGGRTNYGYTF. CDR3 nucleotides: TGTGCCAGCAGCGTCGGCGGGGGCCGAACTAACTATGGCTACACCTTC.

This chain links TRBV4-1 with TRBJ2-6; D call uncertain. Trimming stripped 4 bases from V and 2 bases from J, with 12 bases between. Looked up from germline, CDR1 is MGHRA and CDR2 is YSYEKL. This CDR3 has 16 amino acids. The CDR3 sequence: CASSRSHLPGANVLTF. In DNA form, the CDR3 reads TGCGCCAGCAGCCGCTCCCACCTCCCTGGGGCCAACGTCCTGACTTTC.